These 9 T cell receptor beta chains share one sample of origin, sequenced in a study of blood T cell repertoires in COVID-19. Libraries were prepared by immunoSEQ multiplex PCR; TCRdb keeps only in-frame clonotypes and omits some of them. The sample lists 200,000 to 250,000 clones, roughly 90% occurring once. The sequenced sample was PBMCs or T cells enriched from blood (not recorded which). Source of these receptors: a woman aged 25 to 39 who had recovered from COVID-19.

The chain couples TRBV5-4 to TRBJ1-2, with D hard to call. The V gene lost 0 bases and the J gene lost 7 bases, with 7 bases spanning the gap. Germline V gene data show CDR1 as SGHNT and CDR2 as YYREEE (reference sequence). The CDR3 consists of 12 residues. The CDR3 spells CASSLAPGGYTF. The DNA of the CDR3 is TGTGCCAGCAGCTTGGCCCCGGGTGGCTACACCTTC.

Written as DNA, the CDR3 is TGTGCCAGCAGCTTAGATCAGTCCTCTTACACCGGGGAGCTGTTTTTT. Its translation: CASSLDQSSYTGELFF. The chain combines TRBV11-2 with TRBJ2-2; no clear D gene. Germline CDR1 SGHAT, CDR2 FQNNGV. Trimming shortened V by 0 bases and J by 3 bases, and 11 bases separated the two germline ends. The CDR3 contains 16 residues.

Note on this clone: Other DNA sequences of this sample code for an identical CDR3. J is TRBJ1-1 and V is TRBV6-4; maybe TRBD1 (6 bases). Germline V gene lookup returns CDR1 MRHNA and CDR2 SNTAGT. The V end lost 5 bases, the J end lost 4 bases, and 14 bases lay between the germline ends. This CDR3 region has 14 residues. The CDR3: CASSRGGAGTEAFF. CDR3 nucleotides: TGTGCCAGCAGTAGAGGGGGGGCTGGCACTGAAGCTTTCTTT.

The chain joins TRBV9 to TRBJ1-2, with 9 bases that match TRBD1. The CDR3 totals 13 residues. V was pared by 2 bases and J by 6 bases, with 2 bases of the junction left unmatched. The germline CDR1 and CDR2 sequences are SGDLS and YYNGEE. CDR3 protein: CASSVRDRDGYTF. The CDR3 DNA reads as TGTGCCAGCAGCGTCCGGGACAGGGATGGCTACACCTTC.

CDR3 coding DNA: TGTGCCAGCAGCCCCGGGGGGGGCACTGAAGCTTTCTTT. It yields the protein CASSPGGGTEAFF. The chain carries TRBV5-6 and TRBJ1-1, with D possibly TRBD1 on 5 matching bases. The CDR3 has 13 residues. Per the germline V gene, CDR1 is SGHDT and CDR2 is YYEEEE. V lost 4 bases and J 4 bases, leaving 11 bases between the germline ends.

Concerning this clone: At one end the junction does not follow the germline gene, possibly because of a read error. CDR3 loop: CATSRDRGVF. The CDR3 DNA sequence: TGTGCCACCAGCAGGGACAGGGGAGTGTTC. V gene TRBV24-1 combines with J gene TRBJ1-2; 10 bases match TRBD1. This CDR3 comprises 10 residues. Germline V gene data show CDR1 as KGHDR and CDR2 as SFDVKD.

J is TRBJ2-4 and V is TRBV2, with a tentative D call TRBD1 (5 bases). V lost 2 bases to trimming and J lost 6 bases, with 5 bases between them. Germline CDR1 is SNHLY and CDR2 is FYNNEI. The CDR3 runs to 12 residues. Here the CDR3 DNA reads TGTGCCAGCAGTGAACAGGGAAACATTCAGTACTTC. Protein product: CASSEQGNIQYF. Complete variable domain (other parts from reference TRBV2 and TRBJ2-4): EPEVTQTPSHQVTQMGQEVILRCVPISNHLYFYWYRQILGQKVEFLVSFYNNEISEKSEIFDDQFSVERPDGSNFTLKIRSTKLEDSAMYFCASSEQGNIQYFGAGTRLSVL.

The rearrangement joins TRBV5-1 to TRBJ2-2; tentatively, D is TRBD1 (5 bases). V shed 0 bases and J shed 7 bases, with 10 bases lying between them. The CDR3 is 14 amino acids. The germline V gene encodes CDR1 SGHRS and CDR2 YFSETQ. CDR3 DNA: TGCGCCAGCAGCTTGGGACAGTCAAGCGGGGAGCTGTTTTTT. It specifies CASSLGQSSGELFF.

J is TRBJ1-1 and V is TRBV12-3 or TRBV12-4, with TRBD1 as a possible D gene (6 bases). The CDR3 runs to 13 residues. Trimming shortened V by 2 bases and J by 5 bases, and 9 bases separated the two germline ends. CDR3 protein: CASSLLGATEAFF. The CDR3 bases are TGTGCCAGCAGTTTATTGGGGGCAACTGAAGCTTTCTTT.